The 15 T cell receptor beta chains listed next were all sequenced from one sample in a study of T cells in localized non-small cell lung cancer. TCRdb's copy holds only in-frame clones and misses some; the assay was immunoSEQ multiplex PCR. The sample contains about 28,000 clones, 90% of which appear only once. The sample here was peripheral blood, taken before any cancer treatment. These receptors were taken from a woman aged 40-70 years with stage I lung adenocarcinoma.

A few counts support this clone. This chain uses TRBV21-1 with TRBJ1-1; TRBD1, the table's D call, lacks a check against the DNA. TRBV21-1 corresponds to a pseudogene. The CDR3 is made up of 13 amino acids. CDR3 DNA: TGTGCCAGCAGCAACGGACAGAACACTGAAGCTTTCTTT. Translating it yields CASSNGQNTEAFF.

V is TRBV4-3 and J is TRBJ1-1; D might be TRBD1 (5 bases). The CDR3 is 15 residues long. V lost 4 bases, J lost 1 base, and 13 bases lay in between. In germline, CDR1 is LGHNA, CDR2 YSLEER. The CDR3 coding sequence is TGCGCCAGCAGCCCCACGGGGGGGAGGAACACTGAAGCTTTCTTT. Its protein is CASSPTGGRNTEAFF.

V usage is TRBV4-2 and J usage is TRBJ1-2; D is ambiguous. Trimming took 0 bases from V and 4 from J, leaving 9 bases between them. The germline V gene encodes CDR1 LGHNA and CDR2 YNFKEQ. The CDR3 is made up of 14 amino acids. As DNA, the CDR3 is TGTGCCAGCAGCCAAGACACGGGAGGCTATGGCTACACCTTC. It translates to CASSQDTGGYGYTF.

This chain links TRBV18 with TRBJ1-1; D gene uncertain. The CDR3 spans 15 residues. Between the trimmed V and J ends, which lost 6 bases and 1 base, there was a span of 15 bases. Germline CDR1 and CDR2: KGHSH and LQKENI. The CDR3 DNA sequence: TGTGCCAGCTCCCCCATCAAGACGGCGAACACTGAAGCTTTCTTT. Its protein is CASSPIKTANTEAFF.

The chain has TRBV18 and TRBJ2-7; a possible D gene is TRBD2 (6 bases). The CDR3 length is 14 residues. Trimming removed 3 bases from V and 5 bases from J, with 14 bases in between. Germline V gene data show CDR1 as KGHSH and CDR2 as LQKENI. CDR3 bases: TGTGCCAGCTCACCCTTCGGGACGGGGGACGAGCAGTACTTC. Translation gives CASSPFGTGDEQYF.

The V call is TRBV19, the J call TRBJ1-1, with D perhaps TRBD1 (5 bases). Trimming took off 3 bases at V and 7 bases at J, with 12 bases between the two ends. Germline CDR1 is LNHDA and CDR2 is SQIVND (reference sequence). The CDR3 sequence is 13 residues long. The CDR3 here is CASSIGGLLEAFF. The CDR3 bases are TGTGCCAGTAGTATTGGGGGACTACTTGAAGCTTTCTTT.

The rearrangement links TRBV6-5 to TRBJ1-5; TRBD1 matches 11 bases. V lost 5 bases and J lost 7; bases outside the gene matches: 4. This CDR3 has 14 residues. The V gene's germline CDR1 is MNHEY and CDR2 SVGAGI. The CDR3 is CASSRDRGAQPQHF. CDR3 DNA: TGTGCCAGCAGTCGGGACAGGGGGGCCCAGCCCCAGCATTTT.

The chain recombines TRBV7-2 with TRBJ1-3; D uncertain. The CDR3 length is 14 residues. From germline, CDR1 is SGHTA and CDR2 FQGNSA. The V and J ends lost 7 bases and 2 bases respectively, with 12 bases between them. Written as DNA, the CDR3 is TGTGCCAGCACCTCACCTACCACTGGAAACACCATATATTTT. Its translation is CASTSPTTGNTIYF. The full variable domain, in which reference TRBV7-2 and TRBJ1-3 provide the parts outside the CDR3, is GAGVSQSPSNKVTEKGKDVELRCDPISGHTALYWYRQSLGQGLEFLIYFQGNSAPDKSGLPSDRFSAERTGGSVSTLTIQRTQQEDSAVYLCASTSPTTGNTIYFGEGSWLTVV.

The chain employs TRBV9 and TRBJ2-5; D not certain. The V gene's germline CDR1 is SGDLS and CDR2 YYNGEE. V lost 0 bases, J lost 5 bases, and 8 bases lay in between. The CDR3 has 13 residues. The CDR3 protein is CASSVGHRETQYF. CDR3 coding DNA: TGTGCCAGCAGCGTAGGACATCGCGAGACCCAGTACTTC.

V and J are TRBV30 and TRBJ2-2; 14 bases are a match to TRBD2. Trimming at V came to 6 bases and at J to 3 bases, leaving 9 bases not matched to a gene. Germline CDR1 GTSNPN, CDR2 SVGIG (reference sequence). The CDR3 consists of 17 residues. The CDR3 spells CACTGTSGRMDTGELFF. The DNA for the CDR3 is TGTGCCTGCACTGGGACTAGCGGGAGAATGGACACCGGGGAGCTGTTTTTT.

The chain links TRBV5-6 to TRBJ1-4; D ambiguous. The ends were cut back, 4 bases at V and 7 bases at J, with 14 bases in the middle. The CDR3 contains 14 residues. Germline CDR1 and CDR2: SGHDT and YYEEEE. The CDR3 nucleotides are TGTGCCAGCAGCCGAGAACGGCGGGGTGAAAAACTGTTTTTT. It is translated as CASSRERRGEKLFF.

This clone is a singleton in its sample. J is TRBJ2-5 and V is TRBV5-8; possible D gene TRBD1, 6 bases. V was cut by 6 bases and J by 0 bases, with 15 bases left in between. This CDR3 region has 15 residues. Germline CDR1 is SGHTS and CDR2 is YDEGEE. The CDR3 here is CASTPGTLYQETQYF. DNA for the CDR3: TGTGCCAGCACTCCCGGGACACTATACCAAGAGACCCAGTACTTC.

This chain joins TRBV30 and TRBJ2-2; D gene uncertain. In germline, CDR1 is GTSNPN, CDR2 SVGIG (reference sequence). The V end lost 0 bases, the J end lost 4 bases, and 12 bases lay between the germline ends. The CDR3 runs to 15 residues. Here the CDR3 reads CAWSVVSVVTGELFF. CDR3 sequence (DNA): TGTGCCTGGAGTGTAGTGTCGGTAGTCACCGGGGAGCTGTTTTTT. Supplemented by reference TRBV30 and TRBJ2-2, the full variable domain reads SQTIHQWPATLVQPVGSPLSLECTVEGTSNPNLYWYRQAAGRGLQLLFYSVGIGQISSEVPQNLSASRPQDRQFILSSKKLLLSDSGFYLCAWSVVSVVTGELFFGEGSRLTVL.

Worth noting for this clone: Compared with germline, one end of the junction differs, possibly owing to a read error. The chain combines TRBV6-6 with TRBJ1-1; D uncertain. The length of the CDR3 is 12 residues. Germline CDR1 is MNHNY and CDR2 is SVGAGI (reference sequence). CDR3 DNA: TGTGCCACCAACGTCGGGAACACTGAGGCTTTCTTT. This encodes CATNVGNTEAFF.

The V and J genes are TRBV18 and TRBJ1-3; D gene ambiguous. Germline V lookup: CDR1 KGHSH, CDR2 LQKENI. The CDR3 is made up of 15 amino acids. Trimming removed 3 bases from V and 0 bases from J, with 9 bases in between. The CDR3 here is CASSPVRVSGNTIYF. CDR3 in DNA: TGTGCCAGCTCACCGGTAAGGGTCTCTGGAAACACCATATATTTT.